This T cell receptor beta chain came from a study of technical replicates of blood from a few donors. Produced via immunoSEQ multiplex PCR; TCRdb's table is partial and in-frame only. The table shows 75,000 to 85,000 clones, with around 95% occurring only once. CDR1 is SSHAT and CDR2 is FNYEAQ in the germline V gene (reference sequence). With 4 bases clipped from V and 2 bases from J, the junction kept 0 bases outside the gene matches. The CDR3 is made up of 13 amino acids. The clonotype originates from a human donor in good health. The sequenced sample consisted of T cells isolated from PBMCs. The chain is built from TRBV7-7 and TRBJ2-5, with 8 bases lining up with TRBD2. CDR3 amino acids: CASSSSGQETQYF. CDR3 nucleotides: TGTGCCAGCAGCTCTAGCGGGCAAGAGACCCAGTACTTC.